This T cell receptor (beta chain) was recorded in a study of early T cells in non-severe SARS-CoV-2 infection (dated by TCRdb to about 2021). With respect to the entire study: TCR sequencing used bulk RNA from unsorted whole blood, so alpha and beta chains could not be paired. Results and caveats for the whole study, not just this receptor: VDJdb matching was skewed toward anti-spike CD8 responses and likely underestimated virus-specific expansions by missing private and CD4 specificities.

Notes on this clonotype: The clone's antigen remains unknown. No much larger clone exists at a distance of one base, and base qualities are not known.

Set within a cohort of healthcare workers in London, UK, this nested case-control study involved weekly PCR testing of nasopharyngeal swabs along with blood sampling. Healthcare workers were recruited during the week of the UK lockdown, between 23 and 31 March 2020, and followed weekly for up to about 16 weeks. Between the V and J ends, shortened by 0 bases and 3 bases respectively, the junction contains 7 bases. The CDR1 and CDR2 encoded by the germline V gene are SGDLS and YYNGEE. The CDR3 contains 14 residues, cysteine and phenylalanine counted. Solely the CDR3 DNA is kept, with 42 bases framed from the first base. The library was made by 5' RACE. Sequencing instrument: NextSeq 500. The TCR library protocol attached unique molecular identifiers to individual cDNA molecules to correct for sequencing error and PCR bias. Both TCR alpha and beta chains were sequenced, and tight co-correlation was observed between alpha and beta sequence abundances in each sample. As for the original processing: Decombinator V4 was used to perform V gene, J gene and CDR3 annotation of TCR sequences. TCRs were defined as expanded if a significant change between any two time points was detected under a Poisson model with p below 0.0001. Abundances of TCRs were expressed as counts per million after normalisation to the total number of TCRs sequenced in each sample. TRAV1-2 paired with TRAJ12, TRAJ20 or TRAJ33 defined MAIT TCRs, while TRAV10 paired with TRAJ18 defined iNKT TCRs. A search of VDJdb, accessed on 1 November 2021, was run for TCRs annotated to CMV, EBV and SARS-CoV-2, with TCRs annotated for multiple antigens excluded. TCRdb trimmed the raw reads at Q25, called clones with MiXCR and kept productive beta chains. Identical CDR3 protein sequences are pooled into one entry, listed with their most common genes and DNA. Here the V and J calls rest on TCRdb's processing, not on the authors' analysis. This sample holds 80,000 to 95,000 distinct CDR3 sequences; approximately 15% were observed only once. Clones ranked in the top ten supply roughly 6% of the sample.

The sequencing sample was made of whole blood. The rearranged segments are TRBV9 and TRBJ2-1; no D gene is confidently identified. This receptor was identified in an adult who was a healthcare worker with PCR-confirmed SARS-CoV-2 infection or an uninfected control (not recorded which). The CDR3 reads as follows: CASSVVPDYNEQFF. The nucleotide sequence reads TGTGCCAGCAGCGTAGTACCAGACTACAATGAGCAGTTCTTC.